The clone carrying this TCR beta chain was recorded a few times. Its antigen is unidentified. The entry originates in a study of cytomegalovirus exposure and HLA in healthy donors. Study conclusions and caveats: Among TCR beta chains, those listed as cytomegalovirus-associated numbered more than 150.

Sequencing used immunoSEQ multiplex PCR; TCRdb keeps in-frame clones, though not all of them. The table records 150,000 to 200,000 clones, roughly 80% of them present only once. Trimming took 1 base from V and 3 from J, leaving 16 bases between them. The CDR3 spans 16 residues. The germline gives CDR1 SGHTA, CDR2 FQGNSA. Separate from the approximately 600-subject first cohort was the 120-subject validation cohort, to which the donors belonged. Sample: PBMCs. The receptor's source is a man younger than 40 in good health and CMV-seropositive. This chain joins TRBV7-2 and TRBJ2-7; D might be TRBD1 (5 bases). The CDR3: CASSLDQGNFDYEQYF. In nucleotides, the CDR3 is TGTGCCAGCAGCTTAGACCAGGGAAACTTTGACTACGAGCAGTACTTC. The variable domain in full, with the rest retrieved from reference TRBV7-2 and TRBJ2-7, is GAGVSQSPSNKVTEKGKDVELRCDPISGHTALYWYRQSLGQGLEFLIYFQGNSAPDKSGLPSDRFSAERTGGSVSTLTIQRTQQEDSAVYLCASSLDQGNFDYEQYFGPGTRLTVT.